This passage covers 17 T cell receptor beta chains from one sample sequenced in a study of OX40 agonist ivuxolimab in advanced cancers. The assay was immunoSEQ multiplex PCR, and TCRdb's table has in-frame clones only and misses some. The sample has roughly 70,000 clones, roughly 80% seen once; the top ten hold 4.5% to 5%. Specimen: CD4+ or CD8+ T cells sorted from blood, collected in a trial of the OX40 agonist ivuxolimab. These receptors were taken from an adult with an advanced solid tumor such as melanoma, head and neck, liver or kidney cancer.

The V call is TRBV18, the J call TRBJ1-1; D gene ambiguous. CDR3 length: 15 residues. Trimming took off 5 bases at V and 4 bases at J, with 17 bases between the two ends. Germline V gives CDR1 KGHSH, CDR2 LQKENI. Here the CDR3 reads CASSVYPKGVTEAFF. The CDR3 DNA sequence: TGTGCCAGCTCAGTATATCCCAAGGGAGTCACTGAAGCTTTCTTT.

The V and J genes are TRBV5-1 and TRBJ2-5; D is unresolved. V lost 1 base, J lost 4 bases, and 8 bases lay in between. The CDR3 runs to 13 residues. Per the germline V gene, CDR1 is SGHRS and CDR2 is YFSETQ. The CDR3 DNA sequence: TGCGCCAGCAGCTTGCAACACCGAGAGACCCAGTACTTC. The encoded protein is CASSLQHRETQYF.

J is TRBJ2-3 and V is TRBV6-5, with 7 bases fitting TRBD2. Germline CDR1 and CDR2: MNHEY and SVGAGI. This CDR3 has 15 amino acids. J lost 5 bases, V lost 0 bases, and 5 bases had no gene match. The CDR3 sequence is CASSYSFGGGDTQYF. The CDR3 nucleotides read TGTGCCAGCAGTTACTCCTTTGGGGGGGGAGATACGCAGTATTTT.

This chain links TRBV30 with TRBJ1-1; 7 bases line up with TRBD1. Germline V lookup: CDR1 GTSNPN, CDR2 SVGIG (reference sequence). Losses at the gene ends were 2 bases for V and 2 bases for J; bases not matched to a gene: 5. This CDR3 has 14 residues. CDR3 region: CAWSYGTVNTEAFF. For the CDR3, the DNA is TGTGCCTGGAGTTACGGGACAGTTAACACTGAAGCTTTCTTT.

This clone was recorded once. The chain recombines TRBV7-6 with TRBJ2-1; no firm D call. V lost 1 base and J 0 bases, leaving 10 bases between the germline ends. The germline gives CDR1 SGHVS, CDR2 FNYEAQ. The length of the CDR3 is 16 residues. CDR3 DNA sequence: TGTGCCAGCAGCTTAGACCCGTCGGGCTCCTACAATGAGCAGTTCTTC. Translation gives CASSLDPSGSYNEQFF.

This clone showed up just a few times. The rearrangement joins TRBV14 to TRBJ2-7, with 8 bases matching TRBD2. J gave up 4 bases and V 4 bases, and 9 bases lay outside the gene matches. This CDR3 is built from 15 residues. Per the germline V gene, CDR1 is SGHDN and CDR2 is FVKESK. Here the CDR3 DNA reads TGTGCCAGCAGCCCTTGGAGCGGGAGTGGGTACGAGCAGTACTTC. Translated, it gives CASSPWSGSGYEQYF.

This chain connects TRBV2 to TRBJ2-1; 12 positions agree with TRBD2. CDR1 and CDR2 (germline): SNHLY, FYNNEI. This CDR3 comprises 14 residues. Trimming at V came to 6 bases and at J to 7 bases, leaving 4 bases not matched to a gene. The CDR3 is CASRLTSGGNEQFF. For the CDR3, the DNA is TGTGCCAGCAGACTCACTAGCGGGGGGAATGAGCAGTTCTTC.

The chain combines TRBV5-8 with TRBJ2-3; D might be TRBD2 (6 bases). The CDR3 is 18 residues long. The germline CDR1 and CDR2 sequences are SGHTS and YDEGEE. Deletions cut 4 bases from V and 1 base from J, with 22 bases between. DNA of the CDR3: TGTGCCAGCAGCCGGAGTTATTTGGCGGGACCTGGCACAGATACGCAGTATTTT. It specifies CASSRSYLAGPGTDTQYF.

J is TRBJ1-5 and V is TRBV7-8, with D tentatively TRBD1 (6 bases). The CDR3 is 18 residues long. The V gene's germline CDR1 is SGHVS and CDR2 FQNEAQ. V was clipped by 5 bases and J by 4 bases, with 24 bases between them. The DNA for the CDR3 is TGTGCCAGCAGCACTGGATCCGGGGCCAGGGGCGGAAATCAGCCCCAGCATTTT. Protein sequence: CASSTGSGARGGNQPQHF.

This clone was observed a single time. The chain joins TRBV6-5 to TRBJ2-3; D may match TRBD1 or TRBD2 (5 bases each). The length of the CDR3 is 15 residues. V was clipped by 0 bases and J by 1 base, with 8 bases between them. Germline loops: CDR1 MNHEY, CDR2 SVGAGI. Here the CDR3 DNA reads TGTGCCAGCAGTTACTCGGGGGTAGGCACAGATACGCAGTATTTT. Its translation: CASSYSGVGTDTQYF.

The rearrangement uses TRBV4-1 and TRBJ2-1; TRBD1 matches 12 bases. CDR3 length equals 16 residues. Germline CDR1 and CDR2: MGHRA and YSYEKL. The trim removed 4 bases at V and 8 bases at J, leaving 9 bases unmatched. This CDR3 reads CASSPGQGAPGHEQFF. The CDR3, as DNA: TGCGCCAGCAGCCCGGGACAGGGGGCCCCAGGGCATGAGCAGTTCTTC.

The V and J genes are TRBV7-3 and TRBJ1-1; D gene unclear. Germline CDR1 SGHTA, CDR2 FQGTGA. V gave up 4 bases and J gave up 0 bases, with 3 bases separating them. This CDR3 region has 12 residues. The CDR3 sequence: CASSWVNTEAFF. DNA of the CDR3: TGTGCCAGCAGCTGGGTGAACACTGAAGCTTTCTTT.

The chain combines TRBV18 with TRBJ2-7; tentatively, D is TRBD2 (5 bases). V was shortened by 4 bases and J by 4 bases, with 17 bases between the two germline ends. The CDR3 extends over 15 amino acids. Looked up from germline, CDR1 is KGHSH and CDR2 is LQKENI. The CDR3 nucleotides are TGTGCCAGCTCACTAGGGAGCGGAGAAGTTTACGAGCAGTACTTC. Translating gives CASSLGSGEVYEQYF.

This chain links TRBV4-1 with TRBJ2-7, with D perhaps TRBD1 (5 bases). Germline-derived CDR1 and CDR2 are MGHRA and YSYEKL. The V end was cut by 0 bases, the J end by 0 bases, with 15 bases between. CDR3 size: 17 residues. In DNA, the CDR3 is TGCGCCAGCAGCCAAGATATCCGTAGACAGAGCTCCTACGAGCAGTACTTC. This gives the protein CASSQDIRRQSSYEQYF.

The chain couples TRBV7-6 to TRBJ2-7; possible D gene TRBD1, 5 bases. Germline loops: CDR1 SGHVS, CDR2 FNYEAQ. The CDR3 consists of 13 residues. Trimming took 3 bases from V and 5 from J, leaving 11 bases between them. The CDR3 loop is CASSLQGSDEQYF. DNA for the CDR3: TGTGCCAGCAGCTTGCAGGGTTCCGACGAGCAGTACTTC.

The J gene is TRBJ1-2, the V gene TRBV19, with TRBD1 as a possible D gene (6 bases). The CDR3 runs to 15 residues. Deletions cut 3 bases from V and 4 bases from J, with 15 bases between. The germline CDR1 and CDR2 sequences are LNHDA and SQIVND (reference sequence). In DNA form, the CDR3 reads TGTGCCAGTAGTATTGGTGGGGGCGAATCCTATGGCTACACCTTC. Amino acids: CASSIGGGESYGYTF.

Here the CDR3 reads CASSYGGQKTYEQYF. DNA for the CDR3: TGTGCCAGCAGTTACGGGGGACAGAAAACTTACGAGCAGTACTTC. J is TRBJ2-7 and V is TRBV6-6, with 7 nucleotides matching TRBD1. Germline CDR1 reads MNHNY; CDR2 reads SVGAGI (reference sequence). V lost 2 bases to trimming and J lost 4 bases; unmatched junction nucleotides: 8. CDR3 length: 15 amino acids.